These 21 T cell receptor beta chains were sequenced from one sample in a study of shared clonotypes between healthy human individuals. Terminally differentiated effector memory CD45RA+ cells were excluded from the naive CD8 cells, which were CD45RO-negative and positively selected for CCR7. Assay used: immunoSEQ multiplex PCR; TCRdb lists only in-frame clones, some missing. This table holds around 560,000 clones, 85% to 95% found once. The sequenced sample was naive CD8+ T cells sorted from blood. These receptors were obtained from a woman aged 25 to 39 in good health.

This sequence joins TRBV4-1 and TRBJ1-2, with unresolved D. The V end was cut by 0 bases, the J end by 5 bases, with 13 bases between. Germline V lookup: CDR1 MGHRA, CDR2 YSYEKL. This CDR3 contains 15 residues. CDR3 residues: CASSQDPQISYGYTF. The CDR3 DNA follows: TGCGCCAGCAGCCAAGATCCACAAATCTCTTATGGCTACACCTTC.

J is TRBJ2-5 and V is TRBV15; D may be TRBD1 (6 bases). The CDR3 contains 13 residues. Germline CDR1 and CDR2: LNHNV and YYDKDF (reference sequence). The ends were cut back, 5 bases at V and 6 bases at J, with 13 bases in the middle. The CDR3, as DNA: TGTGCCACCAGCGACGTCAGGGGACAGACCCAGTACTTC. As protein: CATSDVRGQTQYF.

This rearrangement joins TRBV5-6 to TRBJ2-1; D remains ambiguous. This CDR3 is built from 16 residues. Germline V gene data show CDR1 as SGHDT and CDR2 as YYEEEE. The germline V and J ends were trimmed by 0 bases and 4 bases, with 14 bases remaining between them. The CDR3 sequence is CASSLGTDYVYNEQFF. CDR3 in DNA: TGTGCCAGCAGCTTGGGAACAGATTATGTATACAATGAGCAGTTCTTC.

CDR3 sequence reads: CAWHPTGRGYGYTF. The CDR3 DNA follows: TGTGCCTGGCACCCTACAGGGCGAGGATATGGCTACACCTTC. The chain joins TRBV30 to TRBJ1-2; TRBD1 is a possible D gene (6 bases). Germline V lookup: CDR1 GTSNPN, CDR2 SVGIG (reference sequence). V was cut by 5 bases and J by 5 bases, with 18 bases left in between. The CDR3 runs 14 residues.

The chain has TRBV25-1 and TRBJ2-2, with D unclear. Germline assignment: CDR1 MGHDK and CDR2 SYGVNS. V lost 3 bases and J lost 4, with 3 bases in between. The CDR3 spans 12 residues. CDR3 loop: CASSDPTGELFF. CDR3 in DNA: TGTGCCAGCAGTGACCCCACCGGGGAGCTGTTTTTT.

In nucleotides, the CDR3 is TGTGCCAGCAGCTCAACCCTAGACTACCCCTTAGAGACCCAGTACTTC. Its translation is CASSSTLDYPLETQYF. The rearrangement uses TRBV11-3 and TRBJ2-5, with D possibly TRBD2 on 5 matching bases. The CDR3 is made up of 16 amino acids. CDR1 SGHNT and CDR2 YENEEA come from the germline V gene. V lost 4 bases and J lost 4, with 19 bases in between.

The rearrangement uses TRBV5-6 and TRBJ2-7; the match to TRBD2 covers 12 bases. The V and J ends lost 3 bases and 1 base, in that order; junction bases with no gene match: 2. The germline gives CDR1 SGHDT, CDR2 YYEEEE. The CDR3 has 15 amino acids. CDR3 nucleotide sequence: TGTGCCAGCAGCTGGGGACTAGCGGGTTCCTACGAGCAGTACTTC. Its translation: CASSWGLAGSYEQYF.

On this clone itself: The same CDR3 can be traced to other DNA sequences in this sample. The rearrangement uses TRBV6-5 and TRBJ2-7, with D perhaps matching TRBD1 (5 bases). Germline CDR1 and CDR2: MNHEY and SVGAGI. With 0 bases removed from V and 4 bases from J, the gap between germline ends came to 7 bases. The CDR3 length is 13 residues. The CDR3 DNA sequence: TGTGCCAGCAGTTACTCGAAGGGGTACGAGCAGTACTTC. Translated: CASSYSKGYEQYF.

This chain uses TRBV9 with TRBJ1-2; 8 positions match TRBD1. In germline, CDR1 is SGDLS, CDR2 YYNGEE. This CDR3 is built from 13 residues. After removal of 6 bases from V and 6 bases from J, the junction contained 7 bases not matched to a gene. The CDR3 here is CASTGQGLDGYTF. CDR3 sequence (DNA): TGTGCCAGCACCGGACAGGGATTAGATGGCTACACCTTC.

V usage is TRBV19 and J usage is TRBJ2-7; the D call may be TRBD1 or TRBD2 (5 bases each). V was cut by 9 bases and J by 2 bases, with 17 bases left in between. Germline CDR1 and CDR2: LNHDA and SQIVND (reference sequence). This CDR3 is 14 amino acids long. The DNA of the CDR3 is TGTGCCAGCAATGGGGGAAGGCCACCCTACGAGCAGTACTTC. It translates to CASNGGRPPYEQYF.

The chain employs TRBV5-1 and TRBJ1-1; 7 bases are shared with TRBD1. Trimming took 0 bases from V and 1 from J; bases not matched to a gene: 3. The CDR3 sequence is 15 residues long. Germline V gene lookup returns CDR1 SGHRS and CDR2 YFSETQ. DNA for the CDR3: TGCGCCAGCAGCTTGGCGGGACAGCCGAACACTGAAGCTTTCTTT. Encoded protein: CASSLAGQPNTEAFF.

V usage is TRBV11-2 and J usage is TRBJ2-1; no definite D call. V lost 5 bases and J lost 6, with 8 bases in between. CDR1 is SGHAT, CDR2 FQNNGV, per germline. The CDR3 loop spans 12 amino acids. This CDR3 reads CASSIIGNEQFF. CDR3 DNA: TGTGCCAGCAGCATTATTGGCAATGAGCAGTTCTTC.

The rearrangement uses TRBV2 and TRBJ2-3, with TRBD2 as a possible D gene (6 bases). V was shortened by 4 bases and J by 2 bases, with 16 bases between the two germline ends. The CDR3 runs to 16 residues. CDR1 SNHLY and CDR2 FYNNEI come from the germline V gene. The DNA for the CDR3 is TGTGCCAGCAGTGGGAGGGAGATTTTGAACACAGATACGCAGTATTTT. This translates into CASSGREILNTDTQYF.

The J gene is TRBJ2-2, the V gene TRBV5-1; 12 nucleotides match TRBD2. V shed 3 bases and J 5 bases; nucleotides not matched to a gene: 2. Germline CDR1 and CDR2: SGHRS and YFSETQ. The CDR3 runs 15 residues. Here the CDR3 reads CASSYTSGRTGELFF. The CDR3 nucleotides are TGCGCCAGCAGCTACACTAGCGGGAGGACCGGGGAGCTGTTTTTT.

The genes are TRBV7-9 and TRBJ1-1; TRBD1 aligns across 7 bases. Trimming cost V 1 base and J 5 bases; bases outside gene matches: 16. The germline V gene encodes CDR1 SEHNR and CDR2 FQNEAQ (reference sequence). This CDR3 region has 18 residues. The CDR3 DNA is TGTGCCAGCAGCTTAGAGGTCAGGGGGTTAACGACCTCGACTGAAGCTTTCTTT. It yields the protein CASSLEVRGLTTSTEAFF.

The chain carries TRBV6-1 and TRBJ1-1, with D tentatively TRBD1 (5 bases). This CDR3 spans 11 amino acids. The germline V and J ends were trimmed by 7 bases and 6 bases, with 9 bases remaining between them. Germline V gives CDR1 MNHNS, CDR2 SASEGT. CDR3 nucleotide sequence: TGTGCCAGCACCTGGGGACCTGAAGCTTTCTTT. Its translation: CASTWGPEAFF.

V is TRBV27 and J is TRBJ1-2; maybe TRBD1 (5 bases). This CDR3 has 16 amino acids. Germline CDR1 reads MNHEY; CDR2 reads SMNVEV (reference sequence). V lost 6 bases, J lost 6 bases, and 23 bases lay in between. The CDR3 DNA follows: TGTGCCAGCAGGACTACAGTAGGGGTTCAACCGGATGGCTACACCTTC. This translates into CASRTTVGVQPDGYTF.

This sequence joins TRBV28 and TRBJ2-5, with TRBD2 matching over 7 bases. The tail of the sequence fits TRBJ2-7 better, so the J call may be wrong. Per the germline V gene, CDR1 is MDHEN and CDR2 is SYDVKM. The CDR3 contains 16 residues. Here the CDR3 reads CASRGGVQRTSYEQYF. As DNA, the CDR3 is TGTGCCAGCAGGGGAGGGGTCCAACGTACCTCCTACGAGCAGTACTTC.

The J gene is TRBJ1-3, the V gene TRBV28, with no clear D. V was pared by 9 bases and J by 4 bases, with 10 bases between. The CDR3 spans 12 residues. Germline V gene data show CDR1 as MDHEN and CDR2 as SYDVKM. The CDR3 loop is CASGPGGNTIYF. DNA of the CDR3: TGTGCCAGTGGGCCTGGGGGAAACACCATATATTTT. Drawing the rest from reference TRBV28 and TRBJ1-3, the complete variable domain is DVKVTQSSRYLVKRTGEKVFLECVQDMDHENMFWYRQDPGLGLRLIYFSYDVKMKEKGDIPEGYSVSREKKERFSLILESASTNQTSMYLCASGPGGNTIYFGEGSWLTVV.

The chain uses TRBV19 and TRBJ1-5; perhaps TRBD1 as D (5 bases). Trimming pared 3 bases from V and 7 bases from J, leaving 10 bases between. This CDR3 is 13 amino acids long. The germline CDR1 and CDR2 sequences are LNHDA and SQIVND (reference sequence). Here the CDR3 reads CASSIQGGQPQHF. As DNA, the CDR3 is TGTGCCAGTAGTATCCAGGGCGGGCAGCCCCAGCATTTT.

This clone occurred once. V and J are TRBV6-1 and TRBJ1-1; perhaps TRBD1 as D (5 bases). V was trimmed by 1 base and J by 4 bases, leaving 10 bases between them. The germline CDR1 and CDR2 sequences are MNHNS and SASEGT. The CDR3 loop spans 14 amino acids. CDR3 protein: CASSEGTSGTEAFF. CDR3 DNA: TGTGCCAGCAGTGAAGGGACATCTGGCACTGAAGCTTTCTTT.